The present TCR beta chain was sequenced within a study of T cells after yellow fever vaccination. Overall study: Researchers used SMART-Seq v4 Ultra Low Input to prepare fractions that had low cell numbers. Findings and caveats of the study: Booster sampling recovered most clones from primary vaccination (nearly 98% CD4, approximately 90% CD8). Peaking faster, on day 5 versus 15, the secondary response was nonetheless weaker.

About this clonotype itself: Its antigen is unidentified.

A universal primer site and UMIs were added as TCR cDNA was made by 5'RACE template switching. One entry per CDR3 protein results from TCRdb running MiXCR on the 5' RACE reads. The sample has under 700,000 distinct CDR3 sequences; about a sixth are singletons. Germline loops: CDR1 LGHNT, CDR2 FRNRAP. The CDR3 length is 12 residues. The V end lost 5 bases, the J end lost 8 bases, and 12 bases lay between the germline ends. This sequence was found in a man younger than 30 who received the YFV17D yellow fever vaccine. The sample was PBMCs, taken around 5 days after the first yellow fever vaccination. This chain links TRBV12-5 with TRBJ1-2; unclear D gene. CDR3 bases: TGTGCTAGTGGTACCGGGGTAGGAGGCTACACCTTC. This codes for CASGTGVGGYTF.